This entry features one T cell receptor beta chain sequence. In germline, CDR1 is LGHNA, CDR2 YNFKEQ. J gave up 3 bases and V 0 bases, and 4 bases lay outside the gene matches. The CDR3 sequence is 16 residues long. The data stem from a study of cytomegalovirus exposure and HLA in healthy donors. It was with 60 Vbeta and 13 Jbeta primers that the PCR ran. Sequencing was performed with immunoSEQ multiplex PCR; in TCRdb, only in-frame clones are kept and a portion is missing. The data hold 110,000 or so clones, with just under 70% observed a single time. V and J are TRBV4-2 and TRBJ2-1; 8 nucleotides match TRBD2. This clonotype originated in a woman aged 70 to 79 in good health and CMV-seropositive. Sample: PBMCs. The CDR3 reads CASSQDRGGNYNEQFF. In nucleotides, the CDR3 is TGTGCCAGCAGCCAAGACCGGGGGGGGAACTACAATGAGCAGTTCTTC.